The clone carrying this T cell receptor beta chain was recorded a few times. This sample was taken from a study of T-cell reconstitution after alpha-beta-depleted transplantation in children. Unique molecular identifiers featured in how the TCRbeta library was prepared. In TCRdb, the PCR reads were re-called with MiXCR into one record per CDR3 protein. The data show about 600,000 distinct CDR3 sequences, approximately 10% seen once. The clonotype was recovered from a human donor who donated a stem cell graft to a child with acute myeloid leukemia. The source was PBMCs from the stem cell graft donor, collected from the stem cell graft.

Here the CDR3 reads CASSLKDWSIQYF. CDR3 nucleotides: TGTGCCAGCAGCTTAAAAGATTGGTCCATTCAGTACTTC. The V and J genes are TRBV7-2 and TRBJ2-4, with unresolved D. The CDR3 contains 13 residues. The V end lost 2 bases, the J end lost 9 bases, and 11 bases lay between the germline ends. Germline CDR1 is SGHTA and CDR2 is FQGNSA.